This T cell receptor beta chain was documented in a study of blood T cell repertoires in COVID-19. Method: immunoSEQ multiplex PCR; TCRdb's copy keeps in-frame clones and lacks some. The profile covers about 200,000 clones, with approximately 79% appearing a single time and 5.1% taken by the ten largest. The V gene end was trimmed by 3 bases and the J gene end by 11 bases; junction bases not matched to a gene: 20. Germline lookup yields CDR1 SGDLS and CDR2 YYNGEE. CDR3 length equals 17 residues. This sequence joins TRBV9 and TRBJ1-1, with TRBD1 matching 9 bases. This receptor was identified in a human donor in a cohort sampled during active COVID-19. The sample comprised peripheral blood. Here the CDR3 DNA reads TGTGCCAGCAGCGCTAGAGGGGGACAGGGACAAAGCAAGCGGGCTTTCTTT. Encoded protein: CASSARGGQGQSKRAFF.